This T cell receptor (beta chain) was sequenced during a study of T cell responses to AZD1222 COVID-19 vaccine. Study-level results: Compared with day 0, the breadth and depth of the Spike-specific TCR repertoire rose significantly after two doses of AZD1222. Most donors were white British, females outnumbered males, and clonal diversity was possibly underestimated. Researchers report vaccine-associated CD4 TCRs spanning spike, with dominance at 160-218 and 743-854.

Worth noting for this clone: What it binds is not known. At one of its ends the junction is not consistent with the germline gene, which may arise from a read error.

Germline CDR1 is WNHNN and CDR2 is SYGVQD (reference sequence). The CDR3 is 13 amino acids. Clones were sequenced by immunoSEQ multiplex PCR, and TCRdb holds only the in-frame ones, with some missing. The sample has some 180,000 clones, around 92% seen once. This rearrangement joins TRBV10-1 to TRBJ1-1, with D unresolved. The sample in question was peripheral blood, obtained on day 0 of AZD1222 vaccination. The receptor comes from an adult in good health. The CDR3 DNA sequence: TGCGCCACCAGTCGGGTCCTGAACACTGAAGCTTTCTTT. This translates into CATSRVLNTEAFF.